This T cell receptor beta chain was sequenced for a study of shared clonotypes between healthy human individuals. Remarks on this clone: What it binds is unknown.

TCRdb keeps only in-frame clones here, not all; method: immunoSEQ multiplex PCR. The sample shows around 480,000 clones, about 80% of them seen only once. J was trimmed by 9 bases and V by 7 bases; bases with no gene match: 6. The CDR3 sequence is 13 residues long. Germline CDR1 and CDR2: SGHRS and YFSETQ. Findings of the study overall: Sampling involved blood alone; tissue repertoires likely differ.

The V gene is TRBV5-1, the J gene TRBJ2-1; 11 nucleotides align to TRBD2. The sample comprised PBMCs. This sequence was found in a woman aged 40-49 years in good health. Some clones in this sample may be carry-over from other donors' samples. This CDR3 reads CASGGTSGFEQFF. CDR3 in DNA: TGCGCCAGCGGGGGGACTAGCGGTTTTGAGCAGTTCTTC.